A single sample is the source of the 7 T cell receptor beta chains below, sequenced in a study of Ad26.COV2.S vaccination and SARS-CoV-2 variants. The treatment is: roughly 19 received Ad26.COV2.S at low or high dose, single or two shots; several received placebo; per-sample allocation not given. All samples were drawn on day 63, counting from the first vaccine or placebo injection. The repertoire was sequenced with immunoSEQ multiplex PCR; TCRdb's copy has only in-frame clones and lacks some. The sample contains about 680,000 clones, more than 80% of which appear only once. Sequenced here: peripheral blood, sampled in a trial of Ad26.COV2.S vaccine versus placebo. Source of these receptors: a person between 18 and 59 years old who received the Ad26.COV2.S COVID-19 vaccine or a placebo.

V and J are TRBV19 and TRBJ2-2; the match to TRBD1 covers 9 bases. The V gene's germline CDR1 is LNHDA and CDR2 SQIVND (reference sequence). The CDR3 has 16 amino acids. V was pared by 4 bases and J by 0 bases, with 3 bases of the junction left unmatched. CDR3 amino acids: CASSKRQGANTGELFF. In DNA form, the CDR3 reads TGTGCCAGTAGTAAACGACAGGGGGCGAACACCGGGGAGCTGTTTTTT.

This rearrangement joins TRBV6-4 to TRBJ1-1; 9 bases match TRBD1. This CDR3 spans 14 amino acids. After removal of 6 bases from V and 1 base from J, the junction contained 3 bases not matched to a gene. Germline assignment: CDR1 MRHNA and CDR2 SNTAGT. Here the CDR3 reads CASSSDRGNTEAFF. The CDR3 nucleotides are TGTGCCAGCAGCTCGGACAGGGGGAACACTGAAGCTTTCTTT.

The chain uses TRBV10-3 and TRBJ1-4; possibly TRBD1 for D (6 bases). The CDR3 is made up of 14 amino acids. Germline CDR1 is ENHRY and CDR2 is SYGVKD. Trimming cost V 2 bases and J 14 bases, with 18 bases left between them. CDR3 sequence: CAISEGRDTGALFF. CDR3 DNA sequence: TGTGCCATCAGTGAGGGCCGGGACACCGGGGCTCTGTTTTTT.

Regarding this clone: The sample holds other DNA sequences that translate to the same CDR3. The V call is TRBV19, the J call TRBJ2-3; D remains ambiguous. V was clipped by 4 bases and J by 1 base, with 3 bases between them. The germline CDR1 and CDR2 sequences are LNHDA and SQIVND (reference sequence). The CDR3 totals 12 residues. CDR3 amino acids: CASSRGTDTQYF. CDR3 nucleotide sequence: TGTGCCAGTAGTAGGGGCACAGATACGCAGTATTTT.

The chain recombines TRBV19 with TRBJ1-6; a possible D gene is TRBD1 (5 bases). The CDR3 has 16 amino acids. Germline-derived CDR1 and CDR2 are LNHDA and SQIVND (reference sequence). Deletions cut 5 bases from V and 9 bases from J, with 20 bases between. CDR3 DNA sequence: TGTGCCAGTAGTCGCACCACCGGGACTCTTGCTTCACCCCTCCACTTT. Protein product: CASSRTTGTLASPLHF. Using reference TRBV19 and TRBJ1-6 for the parts outside the CDR3, the full variable domain is DGGITQSPKYLFRKEGQNVTLSCEQNLNHDAMYWYRQDPGQGLRLIYYSQIVNDFQKGDIAEGYSVSREKKESFPLTVTSAQKNPTAFYLCASSRTTGTLASPLHFGNGTRLTVT.

This sequence joins TRBV6-5 and TRBJ1-1, with a weak D call TRBD1 (5 bases). The CDR3 is 14 residues long. Germline V CDR1 and CDR2: MNHEY, SVGAGI. Trimming left V 2 bases short and J 5 bases short, with 12 bases between. CDR3 sequence: CASSYGAGWTEAFF. The CDR3 nucleotides are TGTGCCAGCAGTTACGGGGCGGGGTGGACTGAAGCTTTCTTT.

The V gene is TRBV5-1, the J gene TRBJ2-7, with 9 nucleotides matching TRBD1. Germline V gives CDR1 SGHRS, CDR2 YFSETQ. The CDR3 has 14 amino acids. J lost 0 bases, V lost 4 bases, and 2 bases had no gene match. CDR3 sequence reads: CASSGTGSSYEQYF. CDR3 sequence (DNA): TGCGCCAGCAGCGGGACAGGGAGCTCCTACGAGCAGTACTTC.